This TCR beta chain comes out of a study of technical replicates of blood from a handful of donors. Measured with immunoSEQ multiplex PCR; TCRdb has only the in-frame clones, and not every one. The table lists tens of thousands of clones, 85% to 95% of them singletons. What was sequenced was PBMCs. The source of this sequence is a human donor in good health. Some clones in this sample may be carry-over from other donors' samples.

Here the CDR3 reads CASSPGVLGQPQHF. The CDR3 nucleotides read TGTGCCAGCAGCCCGGGAGTCCTAGGTCAGCCCCAGCATTTT. This sequence joins TRBV7-8 and TRBJ1-5; no reliable D call. The CDR3 has 14 residues. Germline V gene lookup returns CDR1 SGHVS and CDR2 FQNEAQ. Trimming took 5 bases from V and 6 from J, leaving 14 bases between them.